The 8 T cell receptor beta chains listed next were all sequenced from one sample in a study of cytomegalovirus exposure and HLA in healthy donors. PCR employed 60 Vbeta and 13 Jbeta primers. Assay used: immunoSEQ multiplex PCR; TCRdb lists only in-frame clones, some missing. This sample has 100,000 to 150,000 clones, with more than 65% found just once. The sequenced sample was PBMCs. These TCRs come from a man between 18 and 29 years old in good health and CMV-seropositive.

This clone was observed a single time. The rearrangement links TRBV4-1 to TRBJ2-1; 7 bases align to TRBD2. The germline gives CDR1 MGHRA, CDR2 YSYEKL. The CDR3 is 13 residues long. V dropped 3 bases and J dropped 9; count of bases not matched to a gene: 5. CDR3 amino acids: CASSQGGVGEQFF. The CDR3 DNA is TGCGCCAGCAGCCAGGGGGGGGTCGGTGAGCAGTTCTTC.

The chain employs TRBV18 and TRBJ1-3; TRBD1 aligns across 7 bases. Trimming removed 4 bases from V and 0 bases from J; junction bases left unmatched: 9. The CDR3 loop spans 17 amino acids. Germline V gives CDR1 KGHSH, CDR2 LQKENI. The chain's CDR3 is CASSQQTGPYSGNTIYF. CDR3 sequence (DNA): TGTGCCAGCTCACAGCAGACAGGGCCCTACTCTGGAAACACCATATATTTT.

The chain is built from TRBV11-2 and TRBJ2-3; D ambiguous. Germline CDR1 reads SGHAT; CDR2 reads FQNNGV. The CDR3 length is 11 residues. The V end lost 4 bases, the J end lost 5 bases, and 4 bases lay between the germline ends. CDR3 protein: CASSSVDTQYF. The CDR3 DNA reads as TGTGCCAGCAGCTCTGTAGATACGCAGTATTTT.

This sequence joins TRBV27 and TRBJ1-1; D call uncertain. The CDR3 covers 12 residues. Trimming removed 3 bases at V and 5 bases at J, with 7 bases between. Germline V CDR1 and CDR2: MNHEY, SMNVEV (reference sequence). The CDR3 DNA reads as TGTGCCAGCAGTTTTTCGGGAACTGAAGCTTTCTTT. Translated: CASSFSGTEAFF.

V is TRBV9 and J is TRBJ2-2, with TRBD2 matching over 8 bases. With 4 bases clipped from V and 0 bases from J, the junction kept 2 bases outside the gene matches. The germline CDR1 and CDR2 sequences are SGDLS and YYNGEE. The CDR3 totals 15 residues. CDR3 sequence: CASSHSGANTGELFF. Here the CDR3 DNA reads TGTGCCAGCAGCCATAGCGGGGCGAACACCGGGGAGCTGTTTTTT.

The DNA for the CDR3 is TGTGCCAGCAGTGAATTACGCAGCGGGGGGGTCTCCTACAATGAGCAGTTCTTC. This sequence encodes CASSELRSGGVSYNEQFF. The rearrangement links TRBV25-1 to TRBJ2-1, with TRBD2 matching 10 bases. Germline V CDR1 and CDR2: MGHDK, SYGVNS. The CDR3 sequence is 18 residues long. Trimming took 1 base from V and 0 from J; bases not matched to a gene: 6.

This clone was seen a few times. The chain carries TRBV7-9 and TRBJ2-5, with TRBD2 as a possible D gene (6 bases). V lost 7 bases and J lost 5, with 23 bases in between. Germline V CDR1 and CDR2: SEHNR, FQNEAQ (reference sequence). The CDR3 is made up of 16 amino acids. Here the CDR3 DNA reads TGTGCCAGCATCCCCGGAGGGCAGATACAATTGGAGACCCAGTACTTC. This codes for CASIPGGQIQLETQYF.

This clone appeared a few times. This chain uses TRBV7-3 with TRBJ1-1; perhaps TRBD1 as D (6 bases). The CDR3 is 18 residues long. The germline V gene has CDR1 SGHTA and CDR2 FQGTGA. V dropped 2 bases and J dropped 6 bases, with 25 bases sitting between them. The CDR3 region has the DNA TGTGCCAGCAGCTTATTGCAGGGGACCTTTGCTAGTCCCGCTGAAGCTTTCTTT. Protein sequence: CASSLLQGTFASPAEAFF.